These 5 T cell receptor beta chains came from one sample sequenced in a study of T-cell memory formation after mild COVID-19. In TCRdb, the 5' RACE reads were re-called with MiXCR into one record per CDR3 protein. This sample carries some 48,000 distinct CDR3 sequences, around 12% of them seen once, and the ten largest clones take 24%. The source material was PBMCs or a T cell subset sorted from them (not recorded which). The receptors shown here come from a man between 18 and 35 years old who had mild COVID-19 (a few samples of this study predate the infection). Cell type and time point are not known.

The chain carries TRBV27 and TRBJ2-1; 14 nucleotides align to TRBD2. The V and J ends lost 5 bases and 2 bases, in that order; junction bases with no gene match: 8. The CDR3 sequence is 18 residues long. Germline CDR1 MNHEY, CDR2 SMNVEV (reference sequence). The CDR3 is CASSPGTSGGCAYNEQFF. The CDR3 DNA reads as TGTGCCAGCAGTCCCGGGACTAGCGGGGGTTGCGCCTACAATGAGCAGTTCTTC.

This clonotype was counted at least ten times. The V call is TRBV6-5, the J call TRBJ2-3; D may be TRBD2 (5 bases). Germline lookup yields CDR1 MNHEY and CDR2 SVGAGI. The CDR3 spans 15 residues. Deletions cut 6 bases from V and 4 bases from J, with 17 bases between. The CDR3 loop is CASSSPAGSPDTQYF. CDR3 DNA: TGTGCCAGCAGCTCCCCCGCGGGTAGTCCAGATACGCAGTATTTT.

This clonotype was recorded a few times. V and J are TRBV24-1 and TRBJ2-1; TRBD1 agrees at 7 bases. Per germline, CDR1 KGHDR and CDR2 SFDVKD. The CDR3 runs to 12 residues. V dropped 4 bases and J dropped 12; count of bases not matched to a gene: 5. CDR3 protein: CATSEWDSRQFF. CDR3 DNA sequence: TGTGCCACCAGTGAGTGGGACAGTCGGCAGTTCTTC.

In its sample, this clonotype was seen a few times. The chain is built from TRBV20-1 and TRBJ1-1; 7 nucleotides agree with TRBD1. With 6 bases clipped from V and 3 bases from J, the junction kept 4 bases outside the gene matches. Germline values: CDR1 DFQATT, CDR2 SNEGSKA (reference sequence). The CDR3 totals 12 residues. The CDR3 sequence: CSARQGDTEAFF. The CDR3 bases are TGCAGTGCACGACAGGGTGACACTGAAGCTTTCTTT.

This clonotype was detected only a few times. V usage is TRBV18 and J usage is TRBJ1-2; 7 bases match TRBD1. Germline V lookup: CDR1 KGHSH, CDR2 LQKENI. With V trimmed by 4 bases and J by 2 bases, 1 base remained unmatched. The CDR3 runs to 13 residues. Here the CDR3 reads CASSQDRNYGYTF. Here the CDR3 DNA reads TGTGCCAGCTCACAGGACAGGAACTATGGCTACACCTTC.